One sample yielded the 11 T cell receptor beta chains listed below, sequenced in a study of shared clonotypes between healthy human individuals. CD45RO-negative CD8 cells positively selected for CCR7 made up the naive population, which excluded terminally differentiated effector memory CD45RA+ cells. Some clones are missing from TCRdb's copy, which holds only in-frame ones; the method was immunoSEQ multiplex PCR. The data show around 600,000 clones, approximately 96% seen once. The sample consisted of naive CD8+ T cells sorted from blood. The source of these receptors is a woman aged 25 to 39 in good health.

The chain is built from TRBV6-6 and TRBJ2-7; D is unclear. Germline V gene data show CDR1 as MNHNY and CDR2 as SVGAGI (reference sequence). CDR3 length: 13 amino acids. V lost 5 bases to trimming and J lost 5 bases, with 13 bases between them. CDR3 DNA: TGTGCCAGCAGTAACTTAGAGACCCACGAGCAGTACTTC. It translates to CASSNLETHEQYF.

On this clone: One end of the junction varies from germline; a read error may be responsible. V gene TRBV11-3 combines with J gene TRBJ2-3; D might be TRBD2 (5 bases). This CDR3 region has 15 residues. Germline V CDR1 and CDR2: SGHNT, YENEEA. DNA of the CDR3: TGTGCCAGCCGCTTCTCGGAGGACGCCACAGATACGCAGTATTTT. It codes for CASRFSEDATDTQYF.

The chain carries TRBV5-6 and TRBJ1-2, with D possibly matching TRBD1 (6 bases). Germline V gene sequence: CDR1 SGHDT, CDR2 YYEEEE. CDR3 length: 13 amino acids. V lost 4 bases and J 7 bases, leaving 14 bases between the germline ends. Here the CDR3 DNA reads TGTGCCAGCAGCCCAGGACAGAGTAGTGGCTACACCTTC. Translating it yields CASSPGQSSGYTF.

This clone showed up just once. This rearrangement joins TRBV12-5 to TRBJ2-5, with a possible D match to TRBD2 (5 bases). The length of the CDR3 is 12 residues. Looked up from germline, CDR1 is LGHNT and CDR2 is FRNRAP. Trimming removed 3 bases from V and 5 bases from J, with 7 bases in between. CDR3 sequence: CASGLWEETQYF. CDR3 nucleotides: TGTGCTAGTGGTTTATGGGAGGAGACCCAGTACTTC.

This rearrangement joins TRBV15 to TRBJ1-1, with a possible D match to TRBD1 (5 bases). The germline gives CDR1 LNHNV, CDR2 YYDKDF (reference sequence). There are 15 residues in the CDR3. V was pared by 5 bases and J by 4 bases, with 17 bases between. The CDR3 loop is CATSFVQGRSTEAFF. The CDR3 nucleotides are TGTGCCACCAGCTTTGTCCAGGGAAGGAGCACTGAAGCTTTCTTT.

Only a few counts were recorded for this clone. The CDR3 is CASSFITEAFF. Written as DNA, the CDR3 is TGTGCCAGCAGCTTTATCACTGAAGCTTTCTTT. The rearrangement joins TRBV7-9 to TRBJ1-1; no reliable D call. The germline gives CDR1 SEHNR, CDR2 FQNEAQ (reference sequence). V lost 3 bases to trimming and J lost 4 bases, with 3 bases between them. The CDR3 runs 11 residues. Full variable domain (remainder filled in from reference TRBV7-9 and TRBJ1-1): DTGVSQNPRHKITKRGQNVTFRCDPISEHNRLYWYRQTLGQGPEFLTYFQNEAQLEKSRLLSDRFSAERPKGSFSTLEIQRTEQGDSAMYLCASSFITEAFFGQGTRLTVV.

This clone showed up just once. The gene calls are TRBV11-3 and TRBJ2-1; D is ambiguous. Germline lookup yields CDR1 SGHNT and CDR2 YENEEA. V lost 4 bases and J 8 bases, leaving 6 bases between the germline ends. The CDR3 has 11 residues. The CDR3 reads CASSSSDEQFF. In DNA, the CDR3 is TGTGCCAGCAGCTCGTCGGATGAGCAGTTCTTC.

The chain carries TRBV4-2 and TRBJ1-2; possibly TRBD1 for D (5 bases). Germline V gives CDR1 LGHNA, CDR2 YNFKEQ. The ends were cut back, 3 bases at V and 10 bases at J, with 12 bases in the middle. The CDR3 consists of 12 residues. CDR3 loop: CASSHGTGTYTF. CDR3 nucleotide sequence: TGTGCCAGCAGCCATGGTACAGGAACCTACACCTTC.

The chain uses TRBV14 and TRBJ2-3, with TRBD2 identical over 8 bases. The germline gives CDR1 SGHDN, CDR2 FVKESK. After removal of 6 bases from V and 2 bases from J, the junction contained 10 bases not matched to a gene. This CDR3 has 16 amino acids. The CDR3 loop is CASSQRAGVNTDTQYF. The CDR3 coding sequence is TGTGCCAGCAGTCAACGAGCGGGAGTAAACACAGATACGCAGTATTTT.

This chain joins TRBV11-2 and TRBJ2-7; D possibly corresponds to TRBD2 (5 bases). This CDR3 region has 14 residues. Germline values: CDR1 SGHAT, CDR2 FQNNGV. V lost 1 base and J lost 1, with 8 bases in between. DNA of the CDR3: TGTGCCAGCAGCTTAGGGACTTTGTCCTACGAGCAGTACTTC. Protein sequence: CASSLGTLSYEQYF.

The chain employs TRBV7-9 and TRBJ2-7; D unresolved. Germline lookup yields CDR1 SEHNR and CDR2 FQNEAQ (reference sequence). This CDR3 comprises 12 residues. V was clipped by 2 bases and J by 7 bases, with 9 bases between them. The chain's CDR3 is CASSLSLREQYF. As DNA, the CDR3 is TGTGCCAGCAGCTTAAGCCTGAGGGAGCAGTACTTC.